Presented here are 24 T cell receptor delta chains from one specimen sequenced in a study of gamma-delta T cells after stem cell transplantation. TCRdb re-called the RT-PCR reads via CATT. Of 2,000 to 3,000 delta-chain clones listed, roughly a fifth are singletons. The sample taken for sequencing was gamma-delta T cells. The receptors derive from a human donor. It is not recorded whose cells these are; they may come from a transplant donor.

This clone is labeled medium-sized. Other nucleotide sequences in the sample specify the same CDR3. V usage is TRDV2 and J usage is TRDJ1; 11 bases line up with TRDD3. Germline-derived CDR1 and CDR2 are GEAIGNYY and EKD. The CDR3 has 22 amino acids. Trimming at V came to 2 bases and at J to 2 bases, leaving 24 bases not matched to a gene. In DNA form, the CDR3 reads TGTGCCTGTGACAAAGTAGGTGGGGGATACGCAGGAGAGGCCTGGGGGACCGATAAACTCATCTTT. Translated, it gives CACDKVGGGYAGEAWGTDKLIF.

Relative to its sample, this clone is large. The chain joins TRDV2 to TRDJ1; D gene uncertain. Trimming shortened V by 3 bases and J by 0 bases, and 10 bases separated the two germline ends. Germline V gives CDR1 GEAIGNYY, CDR2 EKD. This CDR3 spans 14 amino acids. The CDR3 nucleotides read TGTGCCTGTGACTCCATACTGAACACCGATAAACTCATCTTT. Protein product: CACDSILNTDKLIF.

This sequence joins TRDV2 and TRDJ3; tentatively, D is TRDD3 (6 bases). The germline CDR1 and CDR2 sequences are GEAIGNYY and EKD. CDR3 length: 24 amino acids. The V gene lost 0 bases and the J gene lost 0 bases, with 29 bases spanning the gap. CDR3: CACDTVFSLGNTRGFSWDTRQMFF. CDR3 DNA: TGTGCCTGTGACACCGTATTCTCACTAGGGAATACGCGGGGATTCTCCTGGGACACCCGACAGATGTTTTTC.

This clone ranks as medium-sized. This chain connects TRDV2 to TRDJ1; 11 bases are a match to TRDD3. CDR1 is GEAIGNYY, CDR2 EKD, per germline. Germline trimming cut 2 bases from V and 14 bases from J; bases unmatched to any gene: 21. The length of the CDR3 is 17 residues. CDR3 residues: CACDRKTRGNWGIGGIF. In nucleotides, the CDR3 is TGTGCCTGTGACAGAAAAACCAGGGGCAACTGGGGGATAGGGGGAATCTTT.

This clone has just a few counts. TCRdb records a much larger clone's protein for this DNA, with a difference at residue 13 that likely arises from a read error; the protein given is the translation of the DNA. The rearrangement joins TRDV2 to TRDJ1, with TRDD3 as a possible D gene (5 bases). Germline lookup yields CDR1 GEAIGNYY and CDR2 EKD. CDR3 length equals 15 residues. CDR3 sequence (DNA): TGTGCCTGTGACGCCGTACTGGCGAAAACCGATAAACGCATCTTT. It codes for CACDAVLAKTDKRIF.

By share, this clone counts as medium-sized. The chain combines TRDV2 with TRDJ1; D gene ambiguous. CDR1 is GEAIGNYY and CDR2 is EKD in the germline V gene. Deletions cut 0 bases from V and 4 bases from J, with 11 bases between. This CDR3 region has 14 residues. CDR3: CACDTVGTLDKLIF. The CDR3 bases are TGTGCCTGTGACACCGTTGGGACCCTCGATAAACTCATCTTT.

This clone has more than one count but fewer than ten. The protein TCRdb gives is from a much larger clone and does not agree with this DNA's translation at residue 12, likely a read error; the protein shown here comes from the DNA. CDR3 bases: TGTGCCTGTGACACCGTCAGCCGGACTGGGGGAGACGGTGGAGATAAACTCATCTTT. Protein sequence: CACDTVSRTGGDGGDKLIF. The genes are TRDV2 and TRDJ1; TRDD3 agrees at 9 bases. CDR3 size: 19 residues. V dropped 0 bases and J dropped 5; count of bases not matched to a gene: 18. Germline CDR1 is GEAIGNYY and CDR2 is EKD.

This clone is termed medium-sized. The V and J genes are TRDV2 and TRDJ1, with D perhaps matching TRDD3 (6 bases). Per germline, CDR1 GEAIGNYY and CDR2 EKD. CDR3 length: 17 residues. Deletions cut 3 bases from V and 4 bases from J, with 23 bases between. CDR3 sequence: CACDPLESTGPHDKLIF. The CDR3 DNA follows: TGTGCCTGTGACCCCCTGGAGAGTACTGGGCCCCACGATAAACTCATCTTT.

Judged by abundance, this clone is medium-sized. The genes are TRDV3 and TRDJ1; D possibly corresponds to TRDD3 (6 bases). Trimming took off 5 bases at V and 1 base at J, with 20 bases between the two ends. This CDR3 spans 15 amino acids. Germline lookup yields CDR1 TVYSNPD and CDR2 GDNSRS (reference sequence). CDR3 sequence: CAPWGVGGITDKLIF. In DNA form, the CDR3 reads TGTGCCCCCTGGGGCGTTGGTGGGATCACCGATAAACTCATCTTT.

In regard to this clone: It is likely a read error: a sequence one base away is far more abundant. At the DNA level, this CDR3 is encoded by other sequences in the same sample as well. The chain carries TRDV2 and TRDJ1; 13 positions match TRDD3. Germline V lookup: CDR1 GEAIGNYY, CDR2 EKD. Trimming took 0 bases from V and 2 from J; bases not matched to a gene: 23. CDR3 length: 23 residues. This CDR3 reads CACDTLGPPLLGDTLQYTDKLIF. DNA for the CDR3: TGTGCCTGTGACACCCTCGGGCCCCCCTTACTGGGGGATACGCTTCAGTATACCGATAAACTCATCTTT.

The sample holds a few counts of this clone. The amino acid sequence in TCRdb belongs to a much larger clone and departs from this DNA's translation at residue 8, likely a sequencing read error; the sequence shown is translated from the DNA. The chain recombines TRDV2 with TRDJ1, with D hard to call. The CDR3 sequence is 14 residues long. CDR1 GEAIGNYY and CDR2 EKD come from the germline V gene. Trimming shortened V by 1 base and J by 1 base, and 9 bases separated the two germline ends. For the CDR3, the DNA is TGTGCCTGTGACACTATCTACCCCACCGATAAACTCATCTTT. This codes for CACDTIYPTDKLIF.

This clone rates as medium-sized (0.01 to 0.1%). The rearrangement joins TRDV2 to TRDJ3, with TRDD3 identical over 8 bases. The ends lost 0 bases at V and 0 bases at J; junction bases unmatched: 3. The CDR3 contains 18 residues. CDR1 is GEAIGNYY, CDR2 EKD, per germline. The CDR3 DNA reads as TGTGCCTGTGACACCGCTGGGGGACGCTCCTGGGACACCCGACAGATGTTTTTC. Amino acids: CACDTAGGRSWDTRQMFF.

This clone is medium-sized by share. V is TRDV2 and J is TRDJ1; TRDD3 aligns across 10 bases. Looked up from germline, CDR1 is GEAIGNYY and CDR2 is EKD. The CDR3 has 20 residues. The V gene end was trimmed by 3 bases and the J gene end by 1 base; junction bases not matched to a gene: 19. CDR3 bases: TGTGCCTGTGACGCCTTAGTGGGGGATACTTTCGAAGCCTCCACCGATAAACTCATCTTT. Its translation is CACDALVGDTFEASTDKLIF.

In its sample, this clone is medium-sized. V gene TRDV2 combines with J gene TRDJ1, with a tentative D call TRDD3 (5 bases). Trimming pared 0 bases from V and 1 base from J, leaving 8 bases between. The CDR3 runs 14 residues. Germline V lookup: CDR1 GEAIGNYY, CDR2 EKD. As DNA, the CDR3 is TGTGCCTGTGACACCGCTGGGACCACCGATAAACTCATCTTT. This sequence encodes CACDTAGTTDKLIF.

By frequency in the sample, this clone is medium-sized. The rearrangement links TRDV2 to TRDJ1; maybe TRDD3 (5 bases). The CDR3 extends over 14 amino acids. V shed 3 bases and J shed 4 bases, with 14 bases lying between them. CDR1 GEAIGNYY and CDR2 EKD come from the germline V gene. The CDR3: CACDAVGTDDKLIF. The CDR3, as DNA: TGTGCCTGTGACGCCGTGGGGACCGACGATAAACTCATCTTT.

A remark on this clone: With only one base between it and a far larger clone, this is likely a read error. The rearrangement joins TRDV2 to TRDJ2, with TRDD3 matching over 7 bases. J was trimmed by 6 bases and V by 6 bases; bases with no gene match: 18. CDR3 size: 17 residues. Germline CDR1 is GEAIGNYY and CDR2 is EKD. CDR3 region: CACSLTGDLKFSAQLFF. CDR3 nucleotide sequence: TGTGCCTGTTCCCTGACTGGGGACCTCAAATTCTCAGCACAACTCTTCTTT.

Only a few counts were recorded for this clone. This sequence is one base from a far larger clone and is likely a read error. Other nucleotide sequences in the sample specify the same CDR3. The chain links TRDV2 to TRDJ1; 13 bases map to TRDD3. In germline, CDR1 is GEAIGNYY, CDR2 EKD. The CDR3 runs 23 residues. Written as DNA, the CDR3 is TGTGCCTGTGACACCCTCGGGCCCCCCTTACTGGGGGATACGCTTCAGTACACTGATAAACTCATCTTT. It translates to CACDTLGPPLLGDTLQYTDKLIF.

With respect to this clone: Since a much larger clone is just one base distant, this may be a read error. This chain connects TRDV2 to TRDJ3, with D possibly matching TRDD3 (6 bases). The CDR3 totals 17 residues. Germline V gene lookup returns CDR1 GEAIGNYY and CDR2 EKD. Trimming pared 0 bases from V and 2 bases from J, leaving 10 bases between. CDR3 DNA sequence: TGTGCCTGTGACACCGTCGGGGGACCCTGGGACACCCGACAGATGTTTTTC. Translating gives CACDTVGGPWDTRQMFF.

Judged by abundance, this clone is medium-sized. Other DNA sequences in this sample translate to the same CDR3. The rearrangement links TRDV2 to TRDJ3, with D possibly matching TRDD3 (5 bases). V was pared by 0 bases and J by 0 bases, with 11 bases between. CDR1 and CDR2 (germline): GEAIGNYY, EKD. CDR3 length equals 18 residues. The CDR3 protein is CACDTVGGSSWDTRQMFF. The CDR3 nucleotides read TGTGCCTGTGACACCGTCGGGGGTAGCTCCTGGGACACCCGACAGATGTTTTTC.

By share, this clone ranks as medium-sized. The rearrangement joins TRDV2 to TRDJ1, with 11 bases that match TRDD3. The CDR3 loop spans 18 amino acids. J was trimmed by 2 bases and V by 4 bases; bases with no gene match: 14. CDR1 GEAIGNYY and CDR2 EKD come from the germline V gene. Here the CDR3 reads CACEPVGDTQPGTDKLIF. CDR3 nucleotides: TGTGCCTGTGAGCCGGTGGGGGATACGCAGCCGGGGACCGATAAACTCATCTTT.

This clone has only a few counts. This likely stems from a read error, as it lies one base from a far larger clone. The chain joins TRDV2 to TRDJ1; TRDD3 matches at 10 bases. The CDR3 has 17 amino acids. CDR1 GEAIGNYY and CDR2 EKD come from the germline V gene. The V and J ends lost 0 bases and 5 bases, in that order; junction bases with no gene match: 11. The CDR3 is CACDTIEVGGYRDKLIF. CDR3 DNA: TGTGCCTGTGACACCATCGAGGTTGGGGGATACCGTGATAAACTCATCTTT.

By share of the sample, this clone is large. V gene TRDV2 combines with J gene TRDJ2; 8 positions match TRDD3. This CDR3 is built from 16 residues. Germline V gene lookup returns CDR1 GEAIGNYY and CDR2 EKD. Trimming took 3 bases from V and 1 from J; bases not matched to a gene: 6. As DNA, the CDR3 is TGTGCCTGTGACGCTTTGGGGGATCTTTTGACAGCACAACTCTTCTTT. Translated, it gives CACDALGDLLTAQLFF.

This clone is labeled as medium-sized. This chain joins TRDV2 and TRDJ3; no clear D. The V gene's germline CDR1 is GEAIGNYY and CDR2 EKD. The CDR3 has 20 residues. Trimming took off 0 bases at V and 1 base at J, with 18 bases between the two ends. The chain's CDR3 is CACDTAGSTHPSWDTRQMFF. The DNA of the CDR3 is TGTGCCTGTGACACCGCAGGATCAACACACCCGTCCTGGGACACCCGACAGATGTTTTTC.

A note on this clone: Just one base apart from a much larger clone, this may be a read error. The sample has other DNA sequences that encode this CDR3 too. This chain links TRDV2 with TRDJ1, with D maybe TRDD3 (6 bases). The ends were cut back, 1 base at V and 0 bases at J, with 17 bases in the middle. This CDR3 region has 17 residues. Germline V gene lookup returns CDR1 GEAIGNYY and CDR2 EKD. The CDR3 spells CACDTLTWGSNTDKLIF. The CDR3 DNA sequence: TGTGCCTGTGACACACTAACGTGGGGATCAAACACCGATAAACTCATCTTT.